This entry lists 15 T cell receptor beta chains sequenced from one sample in a study of identical twins. TCRdb redid the calling of the 5' RACE reads with MiXCR, one entry per CDR3 protein. This table has 500,000 to 600,000 distinct CDR3 sequences, less than 25% appearing once. Separately, the same data were catalogued under a study of T cells expressing NK-cell markers.

Sequenced: CD4+ T cells sorted from blood. The receptors originated from a woman in her late teens or twenties in good health.

The chain links TRBV7-9 to TRBJ2-5; no firm D call. This CDR3 spans 14 amino acids. The germline CDR1 and CDR2 sequences are SEHNR and FQNEAQ (reference sequence). Between the trimmed V and J ends, which lost 5 bases and 4 bases, there was a span of 14 bases. Here the CDR3 DNA reads TGTGCCAGCAGCCTCTCCGGCCCTCGAGAGACCCAGTACTTC. Its protein is CASSLSGPRETQYF.

The rearrangement links TRBV15 to TRBJ2-2, with D perhaps TRBD2 (6 bases). The CDR3 spans 17 residues. The germline gives CDR1 LNHNV, CDR2 YYDKDF (reference sequence). V gave up 0 bases and J gave up 2 bases, with 13 bases separating them. The CDR3 DNA sequence: TGTGCCACCAGCAGAGAGCCCGGGACTTTCAACACCGGGGAGCTGTTTTTT. Its protein product is CATSREPGTFNTGELFF.

The chain links TRBV6-1 to TRBJ2-7; no definite D call. This CDR3 spans 14 amino acids. Trimming shortened V by 7 bases and J by 0 bases, and 13 bases separated the two germline ends. Looked up from germline, CDR1 is MNHNS and CDR2 is SASEGT. The CDR3 is CASTERRDSYEQYF. In nucleotides, the CDR3 is TGTGCCAGCACCGAACGAAGGGACTCCTACGAGCAGTACTTC.

V and J are TRBV27 and TRBJ2-2; TRBD1 or TRBD2 may be the D gene (5 bases each). Trimming left V 7 bases short and J 0 bases short, with 12 bases between. CDR3 length: 15 residues. From germline, CDR1 is MNHEY and CDR2 SMNVEV (reference sequence). CDR3 residues: CASTLGTANTGELFF. CDR3 nucleotides: TGTGCCAGCACCCTAGGGACGGCGAACACCGGGGAGCTGTTTTTT.

The table lists this clonotype with a few counts. The CDR3 region has the DNA TGCAGTGCACCGCCGGGACAGCCTAACTATGGCTACACCTTC. Translated, it gives CSAPPGQPNYGYTF. This chain connects TRBV20-1 to TRBJ1-2; 7 positions agree with TRBD1. The germline CDR1 and CDR2 sequences are DFQATT and SNEGSKA (reference sequence). The CDR3 loop spans 14 amino acids. V gave up 6 bases and J gave up 0 bases; unmatched junction bases: 7.

The chain employs TRBV7-9 and TRBJ2-1; 7 positions agree with TRBD1. Germline V lookup: CDR1 SEHNR, CDR2 FQNEAQ (reference sequence). The ends lost 5 bases at V and 8 bases at J; junction bases unmatched: 12. The CDR3 length is 15 residues. DNA for the CDR3: TGTGCCAGCAGCACAGGGGTAGCCCGTGTCGATGAGCAGTTCTTC. It codes for CASSTGVARVDEQFF. Drawing the rest from reference TRBV7-9 and TRBJ2-1, the complete variable domain is DTGVSQNPRHKITKRGQNVTFRCDPISEHNRLYWYRQTLGQGPEFLTYFQNEAQLEKSRLLSDRFSAERPKGSFSTLEIQRTEQGDSAMYLCASSTGVARVDEQFFGPGTRLTVL.

This clonotype was detected only a few times. The V call is TRBV9, the J call TRBJ2-1; no clear D gene. The V end lost 3 bases, the J end lost 6 bases, and 16 bases lay between the germline ends. The germline V gene has CDR1 SGDLS and CDR2 YYNGEE. The CDR3 covers 15 residues. CDR3 residues: CASSGRDFFSNEQFF. Written as DNA, the CDR3 is TGTGCCAGCAGCGGGAGAGACTTCTTCTCCAATGAGCAGTTCTTC. Based on the CDR3 plus reference TRBV9 and TRBJ2-1, the full variable domain is DSGVTQTPKHLITATGQRVTLRCSPRSGDLSVYWYQQSLDQGLQFLIQYYNGEERAKGNILERFSAQQFPDLHSELNLSSLELGDSALYFCASSGRDFFSNEQFFGPGTRLTVL.

Notes on this clonotype: This clone may be a read error of a much larger clone one base away. The chain employs TRBV12-3 or TRBV12-4 and TRBJ1-5; 10 nucleotides align to TRBD1. CDR3 length: 15 amino acids. The CDR3 DNA reads as TGTGCCCGCAGGGGTGGCGGGACAGGGGATCAGCCCCAGCATTTT. Its translation is CARRGGGTGDQPQHF.

The chain has TRBV6-5 and TRBJ2-2, with D tentatively TRBD1 or TRBD2 (6 bases each). The CDR3 has 16 amino acids. The germline gives CDR1 MNHEY, CDR2 SVGAGI. Deletions cut 2 bases from V and 1 base from J, with 11 bases between. The CDR3 DNA sequence: TGTGCCAGCAGTTACCCGGGGGCGGGGAACACCGGGGAGCTGTTTTTT. Its translation is CASSYPGAGNTGELFF.

The chain couples TRBV20-1 to TRBJ2-3; 14 bases fit TRBD2. V dropped 5 bases and J dropped 4; count of bases not matched to a gene: 5. CDR3 length equals 15 residues. Per germline, CDR1 DFQATT and CDR2 SNEGSKA (reference sequence). For the CDR3, the DNA is TGCAGTGCTCCCCGGACTAGCGGGAGGTCAGATACGCAGTATTTT. Translation: CSAPRTSGRSDTQYF.

The chain couples TRBV27 to TRBJ1-2; 9 nucleotides line up with TRBD1. The CDR3 is made up of 16 amino acids. The V gene end was trimmed by 4 bases and the J gene end by 8 bases; junction bases not matched to a gene: 14. Per the germline V gene, CDR1 is MNHEY and CDR2 is SMNVEV (reference sequence). The CDR3 region has the DNA TGTGCCAGCAGTTCCGGGACAGGGATGTTCTACGGCGGCTACACCTTC. Its translation: CASSSGTGMFYGGYTF.

This clonotype was counted between two and nine times. The V call is TRBV6-4, the J call TRBJ2-3, with D perhaps matching TRBD2 (5 bases). V was pared by 6 bases and J by 4 bases, with 17 bases between. The CDR3 is 15 residues long. Germline CDR1 and CDR2: MRHNA and SNTAGT. CDR3 in amino acids: CASSLGGHLSDTQYF. The CDR3 DNA follows: TGTGCCAGCAGCCTCGGCGGGCACTTATCAGATACGCAGTATTTT.

This clonotype was counted ten times or more. CDR3 region: CASSPGTNTGELFF. In DNA, the CDR3 is TGCGCCAGCAGCCCCGGGACGAACACCGGGGAGCTGTTTTTT. This chain connects TRBV5-1 to TRBJ2-2; D perhaps matches TRBD2 (5 bases). Between the trimmed V and J ends, which lost 4 bases and 0 bases, there was a span of 7 bases. CDR3 length: 14 residues. The germline V gene encodes CDR1 SGHRS and CDR2 YFSETQ.

In nucleotides, the CDR3 is TGCAGTGCTAGAGGGGGTAGGACCTCCTACAATGAGCAGTTCTTC. Translating it yields CSARGGRTSYNEQFF. The rearrangement joins TRBV20-1 to TRBJ2-1, with unresolved D. V was pared by 1 base and J by 0 bases, with 10 bases between. There are 15 residues in the CDR3. CDR1 is DFQATT and CDR2 is SNEGSKA in the germline V gene (reference sequence).

This rearrangement joins TRBV7-9 to TRBJ2-6, with D possibly TRBD1 on 5 matching bases. Germline CDR1 is SEHNR and CDR2 is FQNEAQ (reference sequence). This CDR3 is built from 16 residues. The germline V and J ends were trimmed by 5 bases and 0 bases, with 11 bases remaining between them. CDR3 DNA sequence: TGTGCCAGCAGCCCAACAGGCCTCTCTGGGGCCAACGTCCTGACTTTC. Its translation: CASSPTGLSGANVLTF.